Shown below are 16 T cell receptor beta chains from a single sample sequenced in a study of blood T cell repertoires in COVID-19. Clones were read by immunoSEQ multiplex PCR, and TCRdb kept only the in-frame ones, dropping some. The sample holds about 87,000 clones; about 83% are singletons and the top ten take about 2.1%. Sequencing was performed on peripheral blood. These receptors all stem from a woman aged 70-85 years with acute or convalescent COVID-19.

The gene calls are TRBV24-1 and TRBJ2-3, with D perhaps matching TRBD1 (6 bases). Between the trimmed V and J ends, which lost 12 bases and 1 base, there was a span of 19 bases. Germline assignment: CDR1 KGHDR and CDR2 SFDVKD. This CDR3 contains 15 residues. The CDR3 sequence is CAVAGSWGRTDTQYF. Written as DNA, the CDR3 is TGTGCCGTCGCCGGGTCCTGGGGGCGCACAGATACGCAGTATTTT.

This chain uses TRBV29-1 with TRBJ2-1; 14 bases are shared with TRBD2. After removal of 6 bases from V and 9 bases from J, the junction contained 7 bases not matched to a gene. The CDR3 is 14 amino acids. CDR1 is SQVTM and CDR2 is ANQGSEA in the germline V gene. CDR3 protein: CSVLTSGGATEQFF. DNA for the CDR3: TGCAGCGTGTTGACTAGCGGGGGGGCTACTGAGCAGTTCTTC.

This clone was picked up a small number of times. This sequence joins TRBV30 and TRBJ2-7; 9 nucleotides agree with TRBD1. Trimming at V came to 0 bases and at J to 4 bases, leaving 4 bases not matched to a gene. Germline V gene data show CDR1 as GTSNPN and CDR2 as SVGIG (reference sequence). The CDR3 consists of 14 residues. This CDR3 is CAWSVGTGIYEQYF. Here the CDR3 DNA reads TGTGCCTGGAGTGTAGGGACAGGGATATACGAGCAGTACTTC.

This chain connects TRBV7-9 to TRBJ2-7, with unresolved D. The CDR3 consists of 13 residues. V dropped 1 base and J dropped 2 bases, with 6 bases sitting between them. CDR1 is SEHNR, CDR2 FQNEAQ, per germline (reference sequence). The CDR3 loop is CASSLEAAYEQYF. CDR3 in DNA: TGTGCCAGCAGCTTAGAGGCGGCCTACGAGCAGTACTTC.

J is TRBJ2-3 and V is TRBV10-1; TRBD2 agrees at 8 bases. Per germline, CDR1 WNHNN and CDR2 SYGVQD (reference sequence). Unmatched junction bases numbered 3, after V lost 3 bases and J lost 4 bases. There are 14 residues in the CDR3. Here the CDR3 reads CASSDYGGADTQYF. CDR3 sequence (DNA): TGCGCCAGCAGTGACTACGGGGGGGCAGATACGCAGTATTTT.

The V gene is TRBV6-5, the J gene TRBJ1-2; no firm D call. V dropped 5 bases and J dropped 3 bases, with 10 bases sitting between them. CDR3 length: 13 residues. The germline V gene encodes CDR1 MNHEY and CDR2 SVGAGI. The CDR3 spells CASSQTPDYGYTF. The CDR3 nucleotides are TGTGCCAGCAGTCAAACACCAGACTATGGCTACACCTTC.

The chain links TRBV2 to TRBJ1-1; tentatively, D is TRBD1 (5 bases). The CDR3 has 13 residues. CDR1 SNHLY and CDR2 FYNNEI come from the germline V gene. Trimming took 8 bases from V and 3 from J, leaving 13 bases between them. CDR3 region: CASREGRDTEAFF. The CDR3 DNA sequence: TGTGCCAGCCGGGAGGGACGAGACACTGAAGCTTTCTTT.

This chain's CDR3 is CASSLGSGLDLVGGYTF. The CDR3 nucleotides read TGCGCCAGCAGCTTGGGGTCCGGTCTAGACCTAGTTGGTGGCTACACCTTC. V and J are TRBV5-1 and TRBJ1-2; D is undetermined. V was shortened by 0 bases and J by 7 bases, with 22 bases between the two germline ends. CDR3 length: 17 amino acids. Germline V gives CDR1 SGHRS, CDR2 YFSETQ.

The chain employs TRBV18 and TRBJ1-1; no definite D call. CDR1 and CDR2 (germline): KGHSH, LQKENI. V was shortened by 3 bases and J by 5 bases, with 16 bases between the two germline ends. The CDR3 covers 15 residues. CDR3 DNA sequence: TGTGCCAGCTCACCTCTCCTGGCAGGTGGGACTGAAGCTTTCTTT. Protein sequence: CASSPLLAGGTEAFF.

This chain connects TRBV2 to TRBJ2-2; TRBD2 might be the D (5 bases). The CDR3 covers 14 residues. Trimming took off 10 bases at V and 5 bases at J, with 17 bases between the two ends. Germline V gives CDR1 SNHLY, CDR2 FYNNEI. CDR3 sequence: CATNRGFNTGELFF. CDR3 nucleotide sequence: TGTGCCACCAATCGGGGTTTTAATACCGGGGAGCTGTTTTTT.

This clone was seen a single time. This chain uses TRBV28 with TRBJ1-2; 11 bases fit TRBD1. The V gene end was trimmed by 8 bases and the J gene end by 7 bases; junction bases not matched to a gene: 12. This CDR3 spans 15 amino acids. Germline V CDR1 and CDR2: MDHEN, SYDVKM. The CDR3 sequence: CASHIPGQGDSGYTF. CDR3 nucleotide sequence: TGTGCCAGCCATATACCGGGACAGGGGGATTCTGGCTACACCTTC.

This clone was observed a handful of times. This chain uses TRBV2 with TRBJ2-5; 9 nucleotides match TRBD2. The germline gives CDR1 SNHLY, CDR2 FYNNEI. The ends lost 8 bases at V and 7 bases at J; junction bases unmatched: 14. The CDR3 runs to 15 residues. The CDR3 coding sequence is TGTGCCAGCTTTCTGGAGGCGGGGGGGCCGGGGACCCAGTACTTC. Residues: CASFLEAGGPGTQYF. The complete variable domain, with remaining parts taken from reference TRBV2 and TRBJ2-5, reads EPEVTQTPSHQVTQMGQEVILRCVPISNHLYFYWYRQILGQKVEFLVSFYNNEISEKSEIFDDQFSVERPDGSNFTLKIRSTKLEDSAMYFCASFLEAGGPGTQYFGPGTRLLVL.

V and J are TRBV6-5 and TRBJ2-7, with a tentative D call TRBD1 (6 bases). The CDR3 runs to 14 residues. V lost 6 bases and J 3 bases, leaving 15 bases between the germline ends. Germline assignment: CDR1 MNHEY and CDR2 SVGAGI. CDR3 DNA: TGTGCCAGCAGGAAAGACAGGCCTCACTACGAGCAGTACTTC. This codes for CASRKDRPHYEQYF.

This clone was observed a single time. This sequence joins TRBV5-1 and TRBJ2-5; D possibly corresponds to TRBD2 (5 bases). V lost 2 bases and J 5 bases, leaving 10 bases between the germline ends. The germline V gene encodes CDR1 SGHRS and CDR2 YFSETQ. The CDR3 sequence is 13 residues long. The CDR3 sequence is CASSFSGEETQYF. The CDR3 bases are TGCGCCAGCAGCTTCTCCGGGGAGGAGACCCAGTACTTC. The variable domain in full, completed from reference TRBV5-1 and TRBJ2-5, reads KAGVTQTPRYLIKTRGQQVTLSCSPISGHRSVSWYQQTPGQGLQFLFEYFSETQRNKGNFPGRFSGRQFSNSRSEMNVSTLELGDSALYLCASSFSGEETQYFGPGTRLLVL.

This clone turned up a few times. The gene calls are TRBV5-1 and TRBJ2-2, with TRBD2 matching over 7 bases. The CDR3 extends over 18 amino acids. J was trimmed by 6 bases and V by 4 bases; bases with no gene match: 18. The germline V gene has CDR1 SGHRS and CDR2 YFSETQ. Here the CDR3 reads CASSPQNVGGTIAGELFF. CDR3 sequence (DNA): TGCGCCAGCAGCCCACAAAACGTGGGGGGGACTATTGCCGGGGAGCTGTTTTTT.

This chain connects TRBV18 to TRBJ1-1; 9 bases fit TRBD1. The CDR3 spans 13 residues. With V trimmed by 6 bases and J by 10 bases, 9 bases remained unmatched. From germline, CDR1 is KGHSH and CDR2 LQKENI. The CDR3 nucleotides read TGTGCCAGCTCGCTACGAGACAGGGGGGGAGCTTTCTTT. Its translation: CASSLRDRGGAFF.